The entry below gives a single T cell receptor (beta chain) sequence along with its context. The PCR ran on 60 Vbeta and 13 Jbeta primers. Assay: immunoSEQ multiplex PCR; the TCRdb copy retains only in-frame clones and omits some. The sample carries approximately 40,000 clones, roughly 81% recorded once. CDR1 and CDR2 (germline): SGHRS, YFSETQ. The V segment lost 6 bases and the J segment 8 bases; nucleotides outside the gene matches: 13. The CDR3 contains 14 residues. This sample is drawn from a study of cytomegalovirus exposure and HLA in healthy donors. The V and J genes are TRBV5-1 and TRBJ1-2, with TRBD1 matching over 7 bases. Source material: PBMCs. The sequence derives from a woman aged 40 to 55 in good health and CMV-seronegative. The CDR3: CASNDAGQGEGYTF. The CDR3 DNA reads TGCGCCAGCAACGACGCTGGGCAGGGGGAGGGCTACACCTTC.